This entry concerns a single TCR beta chain. The protocol was immunoSEQ multiplex PCR, while the TCRdb copy is restricted to in-frame clones and leaves out a portion. The sample gives 140,000 to 150,000 clones, over 75% of which show up once; over 35% is in the top ten. The source of the sample is a study of blood T cell repertoires in COVID-19. Study-level background: Sources were T cells, B-cell-depleted T cells, or PBMCs; the material itself was cDNA or gDNA.

The CDR3 extends over 14 amino acids. Trimming removed 2 bases at V and 4 bases at J, with 8 bases between. CDR1 and CDR2 (germline): KGHDR, SFDVKD. This chain uses TRBV24-1 with TRBJ2-1, with D hard to call. The sample comprised peripheral blood. This TCR was recovered from a human donor in a cohort sampled during active COVID-19. CDR3 in DNA: TGTGCCACCAGTGATTATACGGTTTACAATGAGCAGTTCTTC. Protein sequence: CATSDYTVYNEQFF.